One sample yielded the 32 T cell receptor beta chains listed below, sequenced in a study of post-analysis software for immune sequencing data. Sequencing libraries made from TCR beta cDNA carried unique molecular identifiers. TCRdb reanalysed the PCR reads using MiXCR and keeps one entry per CDR3 protein. The repertoire holds hundreds of thousands of distinct CDR3 sequences, with around 47% as singletons. The study's findings and limits: Several TRBV segments, TRBV5-6, TRBV5-1 and TRBV20-1 among them, were found more frequent in patients than controls.

Antigens for these TCRs are unknown. The source material was blood. The source is a girl aged 10 to 17 with multiple sclerosis.

The chain links TRBV4-1 to TRBJ1-1; D unclear. Germline CDR1 is MGHRA and CDR2 is YSYEKL. The CDR3 consists of 17 residues. Trimming took off 0 bases at V and 0 bases at J, with 14 bases between the two ends. CDR3 DNA: TGCGCCAGCAGCCAAGAAGGATCGGGATCTATGAACACTGAAGCTTTCTTT. This codes for CASSQEGSGSMNTEAFF.

This clonotype turned up a few times. The rearrangement uses TRBV5-1 and TRBJ1-4, with TRBD1 identical over 7 bases. The CDR3 spans 15 residues. Per germline, CDR1 SGHRS and CDR2 YFSETQ. The J segment lost 5 bases and the V segment lost 5 bases, leaving 9 bases of the junction unmatched. CDR3 nucleotides: TGCGCCAGCAGTGAAGGGGGCGCAGCGAATGAAAAACTGTTTTTT. As protein: CASSEGGAANEKLFF.

The rearrangement links TRBV7-6 to TRBJ2-1; TRBD1 matches at 7 bases. Germline CDR1 is SGHVS and CDR2 is FNYEAQ. This CDR3 has 15 residues. Trimming at V came to 3 bases and at J to 4 bases, leaving 6 bases not matched to a gene. The CDR3: CASSLNRGSYNEQFF. CDR3 DNA: TGTGCCAGCAGCTTGAACAGGGGTTCTTACAATGAGCAGTTCTTC.

This clonotype was detected a few times. CDR3 sequence reads: CASSLDGQGATEQYF. The CDR3 bases are TGCGCCAGCAGCTTGGACGGACAGGGGGCGACCGAGCAGTACTTC. The chain employs TRBV5-1 and TRBJ2-7; TRBD1 matches at 11 bases. V was clipped by 0 bases and J by 6 bases; unmatched bases: 5. The CDR3 totals 15 residues. CDR1 and CDR2 from the germline V gene are SGHRS and YFSETQ.

The table lists this clonotype with a count of one. The V call is TRBV12-3 or TRBV12-4, the J call TRBJ2-3; no clear D gene. The V and J ends lost 6 bases and 2 bases respectively, with 15 bases between them. The CDR3 has 15 amino acids. The CDR3 loop is CASRRFPQPTDTQYF. The CDR3 region has the DNA TGTGCCAGCAGGCGGTTCCCCCAACCCACAGATACGCAGTATTTT.

J is TRBJ1-1 and V is TRBV5-1; 7 bases align to TRBD1. J was trimmed by 1 base and V by 7 bases; bases with no gene match: 10. Germline V CDR1 and CDR2: SGHRS, YFSETQ. The CDR3 is made up of 15 amino acids. CDR3 coding DNA: TGCGCCAGCGGCGCGTTGACAGGGTCGAACACTGAAGCTTTCTTT. It is translated as CASGALTGSNTEAFF.

The rearrangement joins TRBV20-1 to TRBJ2-7, with D perhaps matching TRBD2 (8 bases). CDR1 is DFQATT, CDR2 SNEGSKA, per germline (reference sequence). V lost 6 bases and J 0 bases, leaving 33 bases between the germline ends. CDR3 length: 20 residues. Here the CDR3 reads CSAPGTETSVPTRASYEQYF. DNA for the CDR3: TGCAGTGCCCCCGGGACAGAGACTAGCGTCCCTACCCGAGCCTCCTACGAGCAGTACTTC.

The V and J genes are TRBV4-2 and TRBJ2-7, with TRBD1 matching 8 bases. This CDR3 contains 16 residues. J gave up 4 bases and V 0 bases, and 8 bases lay outside the gene matches. Germline loops: CDR1 LGHNA, CDR2 YNFKEQ. The DNA for the CDR3 is TGTGCCAGCAGCCAAGATCAAGCAGGGGGCAAATACGAGCAGTACTTC. Translated, it gives CASSQDQAGGKYEQYF.

The J gene is TRBJ2-2, the V gene TRBV20-1; D call uncertain. V was cut by 0 bases and J by 3 bases, with 5 bases left in between. The length of the CDR3 is 13 residues. In germline, CDR1 is DFQATT, CDR2 SNEGSKA (reference sequence). The CDR3 region is CSARDLHTGELFF. Written as DNA, the CDR3 is TGCAGTGCTAGAGATCTGCACACCGGGGAGCTGTTTTTT.

This clonotype occurred a few times. V usage is TRBV20-1 and J usage is TRBJ2-3; tentatively, D is TRBD1 (8 bases). Per germline, CDR1 DFQATT and CDR2 SNEGSKA (reference sequence). The CDR3 is 14 amino acids. V shed 7 bases and J shed 3 bases, with 17 bases lying between them. CDR3 residues: CSVRGLAETDTQYF. In DNA form, the CDR3 reads TGCAGTGTCAGGGGGCTAGCGGAGACAGATACGCAGTATTTT.

A few counts support this clonotype. DNA for the CDR3: TGCGCCAGCAGTTTGCCGGGGGCTGCGAACACCGGGGAGCTGTTTTTT. Translated, it gives CASSLPGAANTGELFF. The rearrangement joins TRBV5-1 to TRBJ2-2; perhaps D is TRBD1 or TRBD2 (6 bases each). CDR1 SGHRS and CDR2 YFSETQ come from the germline V gene. Trimming removed 5 bases from V and 0 bases from J, with 14 bases in between. The CDR3 runs 16 residues.

V usage is TRBV4-2 and J usage is TRBJ2-5; TRBD1 might be the D (5 bases). CDR3 length equals 15 residues. Trimming took 3 bases from V and 7 from J, leaving 18 bases between them. From germline, CDR1 is LGHNA and CDR2 YNFKEQ. In DNA, the CDR3 is TGTGCCAGCAGCCAGGCCCCCGAAGGGGTCGCGACCCAGTACTTC. Protein sequence: CASSQAPEGVATQYF.

This clonotype has only a few counts. The genes are TRBV7-8 and TRBJ2-3; TRBD1 agrees at 10 bases. Germline lookup yields CDR1 SGHVS and CDR2 FQNEAQ. V was pared by 5 bases and J by 5 bases, with 7 bases of the junction left unmatched. The CDR3 runs 15 residues. CDR3 nucleotides: TGTGCCAGCAGCCGCGGGACAGGGGTTGGAGATACGCAGTATTTT. Translating gives CASSRGTGVGDTQYF. Combining the CDR3 with reference TRBV7-8 and TRBJ2-3 gives the whole variable domain GAGVSQSPRYKVAKRGQDVALRCDPISGHVSLFWYQQALGQGPEFLTYFQNEAQLDKSGLPSDRFFAERPEGSVSTLKIQRTQQEDSAVYLCASSRGTGVGDTQYFGPGTRLTVL.

The chain links TRBV7-9 to TRBJ2-7, with 11 nucleotides matching TRBD1. This CDR3 comprises 17 residues. Germline V gene lookup returns CDR1 SEHNR and CDR2 FQNEAQ (reference sequence). Losses at the gene ends were 3 bases for V and 6 bases for J; bases not matched to a gene: 13. Here the CDR3 DNA reads TGTGCCAGCAGCTTCTGGACAGGGGGCCTAGTCGAGTCCGAGCAGTACTTC. This encodes CASSFWTGGLVESEQYF.

For this clonotype: Sequence at one end of the junction differs from germline and may be a read error. This rearrangement joins TRBV12-3 or TRBV12-4 to TRBJ2-3; weak D call: TRBD2 (6 bases). The length of the CDR3 is 13 residues. CDR3 nucleotide sequence: TGTGCCAGCAGTCCGTCTAGCGCAGATATGCAGTATTTT. It yields the protein CASSPSSADMQYF.

This clonotype has more than one count but fewer than ten. The V gene is TRBV5-1, the J gene TRBJ2-7; D perhaps matches TRBD2 (6 bases). V was shortened by 4 bases and J by 2 bases, with 16 bases between the two germline ends. Germline V CDR1 and CDR2: SGHRS, YFSETQ. The CDR3 is 15 residues long. This CDR3 reads CASSGTGVLPYEQYF. The CDR3 region has the DNA TGCGCCAGCAGCGGGACGGGGGTACTACCCTACGAGCAGTACTTC.

This chain joins TRBV6-6 and TRBJ1-1, with D possibly TRBD1 on 5 matching bases. Germline V gives CDR1 MNHNY, CDR2 SVGAGI (reference sequence). The CDR3 has 13 residues. Trimming pared 2 bases from V and 6 bases from J, leaving 10 bases between. CDR3 sequence (DNA): TGTGCCAGCAGTTACGGCAGGGTCTCTGAAGCTTTCTTT. Its translation: CASSYGRVSEAFF.

The chain recombines TRBV20-1 with TRBJ1-5; D is undetermined. Germline-derived CDR1 and CDR2 are DFQATT and SNEGSKA (reference sequence). The CDR3 length is 14 residues. With 0 bases removed from V and 3 bases from J, the gap between germline ends came to 9 bases. CDR3 nucleotide sequence: TGCAGTGCTAGAGATCAACACCTCAATCAGCCCCAGCATTTT. This sequence encodes CSARDQHLNQPQHF.

The chain joins TRBV25-1 to TRBJ2-5, with 10 positions matching TRBD1. The V and J ends lost 7 bases and 5 bases, in that order; junction bases with no gene match: 13. Germline assignment: CDR1 MGHDK and CDR2 SYGVNS. This CDR3 has 16 residues. The CDR3 sequence: CASTPVGTGVLETQYF. Written as DNA, the CDR3 is TGTGCCAGCACCCCCGTCGGGACAGGGGTTTTGGAGACCCAGTACTTC. The variable domain in full, with the rest retrieved from reference TRBV25-1 and TRBJ2-5, is EADIYQTPRYLVIGTGKKITLECSQTMGHDKMYWYQQDPGMELHLIHYSYGVNSTEKGDLSSESTVSRIRTEHFPLTLESARPSHTSQYLCASTPVGTGVLETQYFGPGTRLLVL.

The rearrangement uses TRBV29-1 and TRBJ1-4, with TRBD1 as a possible D gene (6 bases). The germline V gene has CDR1 SQVTM and CDR2 ANQGSEA. The length of the CDR3 is 14 residues. Trimming stripped 4 bases from V and 5 bases from J, with 14 bases between. CDR3 coding DNA: TGCAGCGTTGGAGAGGACAGCCTGAATGAAAAACTGTTTTTT. This codes for CSVGEDSLNEKLFF.

The rearrangement uses TRBV12-5 and TRBJ2-1; TRBD2 matches 9 bases. V was clipped by 2 bases and J by 6 bases; unmatched bases: 8. Germline V gene sequence: CDR1 LGHNT, CDR2 FRNRAP. This CDR3 contains 16 residues. CDR3 residues: CASGLSLAGVSNEQFF. DNA for the CDR3: TGTGCTAGTGGTTTGTCCTTAGCGGGGGTATCCAATGAGCAGTTCTTC. Filled out from reference TRBV12-5 and TRBJ2-1, the complete variable domain reads DARVTQTPRHKVTEMGQEVTMRCQPILGHNTVFWYRQTMMQGLELLAYFRNRAPLDDSGMPKDRFSAEMPDATLATLKIQPSEPRDSAVYFCASGLSLAGVSNEQFFGPGTRLTVL.

V usage is TRBV7-9 and J usage is TRBJ2-5; the D call may be TRBD1 or TRBD2 (5 bases each). This CDR3 has 16 residues. The germline V gene encodes CDR1 SEHNR and CDR2 FQNEAQ (reference sequence). The V end lost 4 bases, the J end lost 4 bases, and 19 bases lay between the germline ends. The CDR3: CASSSRAGRVGETQYF. The CDR3 DNA is TGTGCCAGCAGCTCGAGGGCCGGCAGGGTAGGAGAGACCCAGTACTTC. Full variable domain (missing parts from reference TRBV7-9 and TRBJ2-5): DTGVSQNPRHKITKRGQNVTFRCDPISEHNRLYWYRQTLGQGPEFLTYFQNEAQLEKSRLLSDRFSAERPKGSFSTLEIQRTEQGDSAMYLCASSSRAGRVGETQYFGPGTRLLVL.

The gene calls are TRBV12-3 or TRBV12-4 and TRBJ2-3; D is unclear. V lost 0 bases and J 0 bases, leaving 16 bases between the germline ends. This CDR3 comprises 18 residues. The DNA of the CDR3 is TGTGCCAGCAGTTTAGCGTCTTGGGCAGACCCAAGCACAGATACGCAGTATTTT. Its translation is CASSLASWADPSTDTQYF.

Only a few counts were recorded for this clonotype. The chain joins TRBV5-1 to TRBJ2-7; TRBD1 is a possible D gene (6 bases). Per the germline V gene, CDR1 is SGHRS and CDR2 is YFSETQ. The V gene lost 4 bases and the J gene lost 4 bases, with 9 bases spanning the gap. The CDR3 contains 12 residues. The CDR3: CASSVDRYEQYF. The DNA for the CDR3 is TGCGCCAGCAGCGTCGACAGGTACGAGCAGTACTTC.

This clonotype was picked up many times. The genes are TRBV30 and TRBJ2-5; D remains unclear. This CDR3 contains 12 residues. Germline CDR1 GTSNPN, CDR2 SVGIG (reference sequence). The V gene lost 2 bases and the J gene lost 5 bases, with 9 bases spanning the gap. The CDR3 bases are TGTGCCTGGAGTTCGCTCGGGGAGACCCAGTACTTC. It specifies CAWSSLGETQYF.

The chain links TRBV6-5 to TRBJ2-1; 7 bases fit TRBD2. The CDR3 spans 14 residues. CDR1 and CDR2 from the germline V gene are MNHEY and SVGAGI. The junction had 4 bases not matched to a gene; V was cut back by 0 bases and J by 8 bases. CDR3 sequence (DNA): TGTGCCAGCAGTTACTCGGGAGGGAGCCATGAGCAGTTCTTC. Protein: CASSYSGGSHEQFF.

This chain joins TRBV24-1 and TRBJ1-2; D gene unclear. The V end lost 2 bases, the J end lost 8 bases, and 11 bases lay between the germline ends. Germline CDR1 reads KGHDR; CDR2 reads SFDVKD. CDR3 size: 13 residues. Written as DNA, the CDR3 is TGTGCCACCAGTGATTCGCGCCACACGGGCTACACCTTC. Its protein is CATSDSRHTGYTF.

This clonotype has only a few counts. This sequence joins TRBV29-1 and TRBJ1-2; 10 bases are shared with TRBD1. Germline CDR1 reads SQVTM; CDR2 reads ANQGSEA. This CDR3 has 13 amino acids. Trimming took 7 bases from V and 6 from J; bases not matched to a gene: 8. CDR3 sequence reads: CSDRDRGSDGYTF. CDR3 sequence (DNA): TGCAGCGACCGGGACAGGGGTTCGGATGGCTACACCTTC. Based on the CDR3 plus reference TRBV29-1 and TRBJ1-2, the full variable domain is SAVISQKPSRDICQRGTSLTIQCQVDSQVTMMFWYRQQPGQSLTLIATANQGSEATYESGFVIDKFPISRPNLTFSTLTVSNMSPEDSSIYLCSDRDRGSDGYTFGSGTRLTVV.

This clonotype was counted between two and nine times. The rearrangement uses TRBV19 and TRBJ2-6; tentative D call: TRBD2 (6 bases). CDR3 length equals 14 residues. CDR1 LNHDA and CDR2 SQIVND come from the germline V gene (reference sequence). Deletions cut 6 bases from V and 4 bases from J, with 10 bases between. CDR3 nucleotide sequence: TGTGCCAGTAGACTAGCTGGCGGGGCCAACGTCCTGACTTTC. Translation gives CASRLAGGANVLTF. The full variable domain, rest sourced from reference TRBV19 and TRBJ2-6, is DGGITQSPKYLFRKEGQNVTLSCEQNLNHDAMYWYRQDPGQGLRLIYYSQIVNDFQKGDIAEGYSVSREKKESFPLTVTSAQKNPTAFYLCASRLAGGANVLTFGAGSRLTVL.

The chain carries TRBV12-3 or TRBV12-4 and TRBJ2-1; D unclear. Trimming left V 6 bases short and J 3 bases short, with 15 bases between. The CDR3 sequence is 15 residues long. CDR3 nucleotides: TGTGCCAGCAGAACCGGGCCCAGGAACTACAATGAGCAGTTCTTC. As protein: CASRTGPRNYNEQFF.

The chain uses TRBV7-9 and TRBJ2-3; possibly TRBD2 for D (5 bases). V was cut by 5 bases and J by 4 bases, with 22 bases left in between. The CDR3 sequence is 17 residues long. Germline assignment: CDR1 SEHNR and CDR2 FQNEAQ (reference sequence). This CDR3 reads CASSQGTRASYSDTQYF. CDR3 bases: TGTGCCAGCAGCCAAGGAACGCGGGCCTCCTACTCAGATACGCAGTATTTT. Full variable domain (outside the CDR3, taken from reference TRBV7-9 and TRBJ2-3): DTGVSQNPRHKITKRGQNVTFRCDPISEHNRLYWYRQTLGQGPEFLTYFQNEAQLEKSRLLSDRFSAERPKGSFSTLEIQRTEQGDSAMYLCASSQGTRASYSDTQYFGPGTRLTVL.

The V and J genes are TRBV15 and TRBJ1-2; no reliable D call. Trimming took 1 base from V and 0 from J, leaving 3 bases between them. The CDR3 loop spans 13 amino acids. CDR1 LNHNV and CDR2 YYDKDF come from the germline V gene (reference sequence). The CDR3 coding sequence is TGTGCCACCAGCAGAGCTGCTAACTATGGCTACACCTTC. This sequence encodes CATSRAANYGYTF.